The rows below give T cell receptor beta chains drawn from one sample of a study of T cell responses to AZD1222 COVID-19 vaccine. This table comes from immunoSEQ multiplex PCR, and its TCRdb copy is limited to in-frame clones, with some not included. This sample has 75,000 to 90,000 clones, with roughly 90% found just once. This specimen was peripheral blood, taken 28 days after the second AZD1222 dose. The receptors come from an adult who received the AZD1222 COVID-19 vaccine. The CDR3 runs from the conserved cysteine through the conserved F or W. The D gene is left open where the match is weak. Some rows mark clone size as missing; the rest say once, few, many or name a class of expanded clone.

v_gene: TRBV10-3; d_gene: .; abundance: .; len: 16; j_gene: TRBJ1-5; CDR3nt: TGTGCCACCCGCTCCCCAACAGGGTCTGGTAATCAGCCCCAGCATTTT; CDR3aa: CATRSPTGSGNQPQHF
v_gene: TRBV6-2/TRBV6-3; d_gene: TRBD1; abundance: .; len: 18; j_gene: TRBJ2-2; CDR3nt: TGTGCCAGCAGTTACGTTTTTGGGGACAGCTCGAACACCGGGGAGCTGTTTTTT; CDR3aa: CASSYVFGDSSNTGELFF
v_gene: TRBV19; d_gene: TRBD2; abundance: .; len: 15; j_gene: TRBJ2-5; CDR3nt: TGTGCCAGTAGTATATCTAGCGGGAGTATGGAGACCCAGTACTTC; CDR3aa: CASSISSGSMETQYF
v_gene: TRBV10-1; d_gene: TRBD2; abundance: .; len: 17; j_gene: TRBJ2-1; CDR3nt: TGCGCCAGCAGTGAGAACCCAGCGGGAGGTGGTCGTGATGAGCAGTTCTTC; CDR3aa: CASSENPAGGGRDEQFF
v_gene: TRBV6-5; d_gene: TRBD1; abundance: .; len: 14; j_gene: TRBJ1-2; CDR3nt: TGTGCCAGCAGTCGACAGGGAGCTAACTATGGCTACACCTTC; CDR3aa: CASSRQGANYGYTF
v_gene: TRBV6-2/TRBV6-3; d_gene: .; abundance: .; len: 15; j_gene: TRBJ2-6; CDR3nt: TGTGCCAGCAGTTACCCCCGCTCTGGGGCCAACGTCCTGACTTTC; CDR3aa: CASSYPRSGANVLTF
v_gene: TRBV29-1; d_gene: .; abundance: .; len: 13; j_gene: TRBJ1-3; CDR3nt: TGCAGCGTTGAAGACCGGCTAGGAAACACCATATATTTT; CDR3aa: CSVEDRLGNTIYF
v_gene: TRBV5-1; d_gene: .; abundance: once; len: 13; j_gene: TRBJ1-5; CDR3nt: TGCGCCAGCCGTATAGATAGCAATCAGCCCCAGCATTTT; CDR3aa: CASRIDSNQPQHF
v_gene: TRBV28; d_gene: .; abundance: .; len: 14; j_gene: TRBJ1-2; CDR3nt: TGTGCCAGCAGTTTCTCGGGGGGCGGCTATGGCTACACCTTC; CDR3aa: CASSFSGGGYGYTF
v_gene: TRBV5-1; d_gene: .; abundance: .; len: 13; j_gene: TRBJ1-6; CDR3nt: TGCGCCAGCAGTCCAGGGTATAGCTCACCCCTCCACTTT; CDR3aa: CASSPGYSSPLHF
v_gene: TRBV28; d_gene: .; abundance: .; len: 11; j_gene: TRBJ2-3; CDR3nt: TGTGCCAGCAGTTTGACAGATACGCAGTATTTT; CDR3aa: CASSLTDTQYF
v_gene: TRBV5-4; d_gene: .; abundance: .; len: 11; j_gene: TRBJ2-1; CDR3nt: TGTGCCAGCAGCTTGTCAAATGAGCAGTTCTTC; CDR3aa: CASSLSNEQFF